Each of the 10 T cell receptor beta chains below was sequenced from the same sample in a study of T-cell reconstitution after alpha-beta-depleted transplantation in children. Unique molecular identifiers were incorporated during preparation of the TCRbeta library. TCRdb independently ran MiXCR on the PCR reads; one entry per CDR3 protein. The sample has about a million distinct CDR3 sequences, roughly 31% seen once; the top ten hold about 28%. The source was PBMCs, mostly from graft donor cells, collected 360 days after TCRalphabeta/CD19-depleted stem cell transplant. All receptors derive from a boy younger than two who had a stem cell transplant for SCID, so the T cells may come from the graft donor.

The chain has TRBV5-1 and TRBJ2-1; 7 nucleotides match TRBD1. CDR1 and CDR2 from the germline V gene are SGHRS and YFSETQ. The CDR3 extends over 16 amino acids. With 3 bases clipped from V and 9 bases from J, the junction kept 15 bases outside the gene matches. The CDR3 DNA follows: TGCGCCAGCAGCTACGACAGGGATCGCCCCCATAGTGAGCAGTTCTTC. Amino acids: CASSYDRDRPHSEQFF.

This clonotype came up a few times. The V call is TRBV20-1, the J call TRBJ1-1, with D tentatively TRBD1 (6 bases). This CDR3 region has 14 residues. Germline CDR1 is DFQATT and CDR2 is SNEGSKA (reference sequence). V was clipped by 5 bases and J by 5 bases, with 18 bases between them. In nucleotides, the CDR3 is TGCAGTGCTGTGAAAGGGGGTCTGTGGACTGAAGCTTTCTTT. This codes for CSAVKGGLWTEAFF.

This chain links TRBV18 with TRBJ2-2; D could derive from TRBD1 or TRBD2 (5 bases each). The V gene's germline CDR1 is KGHSH and CDR2 LQKENI. The CDR3 length is 16 residues. The V and J ends lost 3 bases and 0 bases respectively, with 11 bases between them. The CDR3 is CASSPTGPANTGELFF. As DNA, the CDR3 is TGTGCCAGCTCACCTACGGGGCCCGCGAACACCGGGGAGCTGTTTTTT.

V is TRBV4-3 and J is TRBJ2-5; 8 bases are shared with TRBD2. The J segment lost 1 base and the V segment lost 1 base, leaving 11 bases of the junction unmatched. The germline V gene encodes CDR1 LGHNA and CDR2 YSLEER. There are 18 residues in the CDR3. This CDR3 is CASSQGLQAGASQETQYF. CDR3 nucleotide sequence: TGCGCCAGCAGCCAAGGATTACAAGCGGGGGCTTCCCAAGAGACCCAGTACTTC.

The chain is built from TRBV11-2 and TRBJ1-1; D gene uncertain. CDR1 and CDR2 from the germline V gene are SGHAT and FQNNGV. Trimming pared 3 bases from V and 0 bases from J, leaving 11 bases between. The CDR3 covers 15 residues. CDR3 amino acids: CASSFSRNVNTEAFF. As DNA, the CDR3 is TGTGCCAGCAGCTTTTCTCGGAACGTGAACACTGAAGCTTTCTTT.

The chain links TRBV12-5 to TRBJ1-2; D is undetermined. CDR1 and CDR2 (germline): LGHNT, FRNRAP. The CDR3 runs to 17 residues. V dropped 6 bases and J dropped 5 bases, with 25 bases sitting between them. The CDR3 loop reads CASGSWTGNPKLYGYTF. For the CDR3, the DNA is TGTGCTAGTGGCTCCTGGACTGGAAACCCGAAGTTATATGGCTACACCTTC. Full variable domain (missing parts from reference TRBV12-5 and TRBJ1-2): DARVTQTPRHKVTEMGQEVTMRCQPILGHNTVFWYRQTMMQGLELLAYFRNRAPLDDSGMPKDRFSAEMPDATLATLKIQPSEPRDSAVYFCASGSWTGNPKLYGYTFGSGTRLTVV.

This chain links TRBV20-1 with TRBJ2-1; 8 bases map to TRBD2. The CDR3 sequence is 14 residues long. V dropped 0 bases and J dropped 6; count of bases not matched to a gene: 4. Germline V gene sequence: CDR1 DFQATT, CDR2 SNEGSKA (reference sequence). CDR3 DNA: TGCAGTGCTAGAGATCGGACTAGCAGCAATGAGCAGTTCTTC. It translates to CSARDRTSSNEQFF.

This clonotype turned up a few times. The rearrangement links TRBV4-3 to TRBJ2-3; D is tentatively TRBD1 or TRBD2 (5 bases each). Between the trimmed V and J ends, which lost 0 bases and 6 bases, there was a span of 13 bases. CDR1 and CDR2 (germline): LGHNA, YSLEER. The CDR3 is made up of 15 amino acids. The CDR3 loop reads CASSQEPGTLDTQYF. CDR3 bases: TGCGCCAGCAGCCAAGAACCAGGGACGTTGGATACGCAGTATTTT.

This chain uses TRBV10-3 with TRBJ2-7; D unresolved. Looked up from germline, CDR1 is ENHRY and CDR2 is SYGVKD. V shed 4 bases and J shed 5 bases, with 6 bases lying between them. CDR3 length equals 11 residues. The CDR3 here is CAISVSDEQYF. CDR3 DNA: TGTGCCATCAGTGTTTCCGACGAGCAGTACTTC.

This clonotype appeared a few times. The chain employs TRBV28 and TRBJ2-1; TRBD2 aligns across 16 bases. CDR1 is MDHEN and CDR2 is SYDVKM in the germline V gene. Trimming cost V 6 bases and J 7 bases; bases outside gene matches: 9. The CDR3 totals 17 residues. CDR3 DNA sequence: TGTGCCAGCAGCACAACGGGACTAGCGGGGGGGCTGAATGAGCAGTTCTTC. Residues: CASSTTGLAGGLNEQFF.